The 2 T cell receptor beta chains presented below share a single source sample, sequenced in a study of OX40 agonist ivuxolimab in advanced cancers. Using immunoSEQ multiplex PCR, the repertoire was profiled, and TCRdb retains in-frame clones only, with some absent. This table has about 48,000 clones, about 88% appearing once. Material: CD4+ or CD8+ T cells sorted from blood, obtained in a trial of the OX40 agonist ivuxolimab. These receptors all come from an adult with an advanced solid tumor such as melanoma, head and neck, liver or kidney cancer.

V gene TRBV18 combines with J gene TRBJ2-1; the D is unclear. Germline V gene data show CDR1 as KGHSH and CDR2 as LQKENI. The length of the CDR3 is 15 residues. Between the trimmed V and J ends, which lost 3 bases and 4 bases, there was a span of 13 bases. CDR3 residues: CASSPSATIYNEQFF. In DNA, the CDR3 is TGTGCCAGCTCACCGTCCGCGACAATTTACAATGAGCAGTTCTTC.

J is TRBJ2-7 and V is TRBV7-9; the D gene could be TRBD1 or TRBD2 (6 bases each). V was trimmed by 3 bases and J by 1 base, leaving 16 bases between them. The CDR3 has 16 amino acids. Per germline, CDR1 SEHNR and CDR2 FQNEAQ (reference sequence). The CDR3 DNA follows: TGTGCCAGCAGCTTGGGGGCGGGGAGAATATCCTACGAGCAGTACTTC. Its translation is CASSLGAGRISYEQYF.